The next 15 T cell receptor beta chains were all read from a single sample in a study of OX40 agonist ivuxolimab in advanced cancers. Here immunoSEQ multiplex PCR was the method, and the copy in TCRdb shows in-frame clones only, minus some. The sample carries 87,000 or so clones, about 85% recorded once. The sequences come from CD4+ or CD8+ T cells sorted from blood, collected in a trial of the OX40 agonist ivuxolimab. The receptors derive from an adult with an advanced solid tumor such as melanoma, head and neck, liver or kidney cancer.

The V gene is TRBV27, the J gene TRBJ2-7, with 9 bases identical to TRBD1. Germline CDR1 reads MNHEY; CDR2 reads SMNVEV (reference sequence). Unmatched junction bases numbered 8, after V lost 8 bases and J lost 3 bases. The CDR3 sequence is 14 residues long. CDR3 in amino acids: CASGWTGANYEQYF. The DNA for the CDR3 is TGTGCCAGCGGTTGGACAGGGGCTAACTACGAGCAGTACTTC.

Points on this clone: An end of the junction differs from the germline gene, which may be a read error. Other DNA variants within this sample encode the same CDR3. The V call is TRBV6-5, the J call TRBJ2-3; 9 nucleotides agree with TRBD1. The CDR3 is 16 amino acids. Germline V gene data show CDR1 as MNHEY and CDR2 as SVGAGI. The CDR3 protein is CASSYTTGTGSDTQYF. In DNA, the CDR3 is TGTGCCAGTAGTTACACAACCGGGACAGGGTCAGATACGCAGTATTTT.

The chain recombines TRBV6-5 with TRBJ1-5, with 7 bases that match TRBD1. The germline CDR1 and CDR2 sequences are MNHEY and SVGAGI. This CDR3 has 14 residues. V gave up 1 base and J gave up 5 bases; unmatched junction bases: 2. CDR3 in amino acids: CASSYFDRDQPQHF. The CDR3 coding sequence is TGTGCCAGCAGTTACTTTGACAGGGATCAGCCCCAGCATTTT.

This chain links TRBV7-6 with TRBJ2-7; D is unresolved. The germline V gene encodes CDR1 SGHVS and CDR2 FNYEAQ. The V and J ends lost 2 bases and 0 bases respectively, with 11 bases between them. CDR3 length equals 15 residues. CDR3 nucleotides: TGTGCCAGCAGCTTAACTTTGGAGAGCTCCTACGAGCAGTACTTC. The encoded protein is CASSLTLESSYEQYF.

The chain combines TRBV5-4 with TRBJ2-3; D is undetermined. The V gene lost 5 bases and the J gene lost 2 bases, with 6 bases spanning the gap. The CDR3 consists of 12 residues. Germline V gene lookup returns CDR1 SGHNT and CDR2 YYREEE (reference sequence). The chain's CDR3 is CASSVDTDTQYF. The CDR3 bases are TGTGCCAGCAGTGTGGACACAGATACGCAGTATTTT.

The chain couples TRBV15 to TRBJ2-1; weak D call: TRBD2 (6 bases). Trimming stripped 2 bases from V and 8 bases from J, with 19 bases between. Germline V gene lookup returns CDR1 LNHNV and CDR2 YYDKDF (reference sequence). CDR3 length equals 16 residues. The DNA of the CDR3 is TGTGCCACCAGCAGACGTAGCGGAACCTACCCCCATGAGCAGTTCTTC. Translated: CATSRRSGTYPHEQFF. Full variable domain (remainder filled in from reference TRBV15 and TRBJ2-1): DAMVIQNPRYQVTQFGKPVTLSCSQTLNHNVMYWYQQKSSQAPKLLFHYYDKDFNNEADTPDNFQSRRPNTSFCFLDIRSPGLGDTAMYLCATSRRSGTYPHEQFFGPGTRLTVL.

V usage is TRBV6-6 and J usage is TRBJ2-1, with D unclear. The CDR3 is 16 residues long. V was shortened by 6 bases and J by 1 base, with 16 bases between the two germline ends. Germline V lookup: CDR1 MNHNY, CDR2 SVGAGI (reference sequence). This chain's CDR3 is CASSGRLEHSYNEQFF. CDR3 bases: TGTGCCAGCAGCGGCCGGCTGGAACATTCCTACAATGAGCAGTTCTTC.

The chain recombines TRBV5-4 with TRBJ1-1; D perhaps matches TRBD1 (5 bases). This CDR3 is 16 amino acids long. The germline CDR1 and CDR2 sequences are SGHNT and YYREEE (reference sequence). V shed 4 bases and J shed 0 bases, with 16 bases lying between them. As DNA, the CDR3 is TGTGCCAGCAGCGTCGAAAAAGGGGAGCTGAACACTGAAGCTTTCTTT. This codes for CASSVEKGELNTEAFF.

The chain recombines TRBV28 with TRBJ2-7; D may match TRBD1 or TRBD2 (6 bases each). Germline-derived CDR1 and CDR2 are MDHEN and SYDVKM. This CDR3 comprises 15 residues. Trimming took off 4 bases at V and 6 bases at J, with 19 bases between the two ends. CDR3 coding DNA: TGTGCCAGCAGTTCCCAATCCCGGGGGCGGCTCGAGCAGTACTTC. The encoded protein is CASSSQSRGRLEQYF.

This clone was observed a handful of times. This chain connects TRBV4-3 to TRBJ2-2; TRBD2 is a possible D gene (5 bases). The CDR3 is 16 amino acids. CDR1 LGHNA and CDR2 YSLEER come from the germline V gene. Trimming removed 3 bases at V and 1 base at J, with 12 bases between. This CDR3 is CASSHPPRGNTGELFF. The CDR3 bases are TGCGCCAGCAGCCACCCTCCCCGGGGGAACACCGGGGAGCTGTTTTTT.

The rearrangement joins TRBV30 to TRBJ2-4, with D uncertain. Deletions cut 5 bases from V and 1 base from J, with 3 bases between. The CDR3 consists of 11 residues. Germline V gene lookup returns CDR1 GTSNPN and CDR2 SVGIG (reference sequence). The CDR3 reads CAWSAKNIQYF. Here the CDR3 DNA reads TGTGCCTGGTCCGCCAAAAACATTCAGTACTTC. The whole variable domain, remainder taken from reference TRBV30 and TRBJ2-4, is SQTIHQWPATLVQPVGSPLSLECTVEGTSNPNLYWYRQAAGRGLQLLFYSVGIGQISSEVPQNLSASRPQDRQFILSSKKLLLSDSGFYLCAWSAKNIQYFGAGTRLSVL.

This chain connects TRBV18 to TRBJ2-2; D is tentatively TRBD1 or TRBD2 (5 bases each). The CDR3 is 17 residues long. Germline CDR1 reads KGHSH; CDR2 reads LQKENI. V lost 4 bases and J lost 0, with 15 bases in between. The CDR3 DNA reads as TGTGCCAGCTCACAAAACCGGGACGGATCGAACACCGGGGAGCTGTTTTTT. Translation: CASSQNRDGSNTGELFF.

The chain combines TRBV28 with TRBJ1-4, with 7 bases lining up with TRBD1. V lost 5 bases and J lost 4; bases outside the gene matches: 10. CDR1 and CDR2 from the germline V gene are MDHEN and SYDVKM. The CDR3 covers 16 residues. CDR3 nucleotides: TGTGCCAGCAGTCCTACCACAGGGGCAGTTAATGAAAAACTGTTTTTT. Residues: CASSPTTGAVNEKLFF.

The CDR3 loop reads CASSVVPGVYNEQFF. In nucleotides, the CDR3 is TGTGCCAGCAGCGTAGTTCCGGGCGTCTACAATGAGCAGTTCTTC. The gene calls are TRBV9 and TRBJ2-1; D not resolved. From germline, CDR1 is SGDLS and CDR2 YYNGEE. V dropped 0 bases and J dropped 3 bases, with 10 bases sitting between them. CDR3 length: 15 residues.

The chain carries TRBV5-4 and TRBJ2-5; 9 bases are a match to TRBD1. Trimming cost V 3 bases and J 4 bases; bases outside gene matches: 4. Germline CDR1 reads SGHNT; CDR2 reads YYREEE (reference sequence). CDR3 length: 14 amino acids. The CDR3 sequence is CASSYRGRLETQYF. Here the CDR3 DNA reads TGTGCCAGCAGCTACAGGGGGCGTCTAGAGACCCAGTACTTC.